This is a list of T cell receptor beta chains from one sample in a study of OX40 agonist ivuxolimab in advanced cancers. TCRdb keeps only in-frame clones here, not all; method: immunoSEQ multiplex PCR. The repertoire holds 25,000 to 35,000 clones, 70% to 90% seen once, with over 35% in the top ten. Sequencing used CD4+ or CD8+ T cells sorted from blood, obtained in a trial of the OX40 agonist ivuxolimab. Receptors were obtained from an adult with an advanced solid tumor such as melanoma, head and neck, liver or kidney cancer. Each CDR3 is given with its conserved first and last residue. A D gene is named only where the DNA matches it firmly. Rows give clone size only sometimes, using once, few, many, or a class for an expanded clone.

abundance: NA; v_gene: TRBV28; d_gene: NA; j_gene: TRBJ1-2; CDR3nt: TGTGCCAGCAGACAATTCCCCTTACCGACCCAATTGTATGGCTACACCTTC; CDR3aa: CASRQFPLPTQLYGYTF
abundance: NA; v_gene: TRBV7-8; d_gene: NA; j_gene: TRBJ2-5; CDR3nt: TGTGCCAGCAGCTTAGGGTTTCTGGGGACGGGAGAGACCCAGTACTTC; CDR3aa: CASSLGFLGTGETQYF
abundance: NA; v_gene: TRBV6-1; d_gene: TRBD1; j_gene: TRBJ1-6; CDR3nt: TGTGCCAGCAGTCGGGACAGGGATAGTTCACCCCTCCACTTT; CDR3aa: CASSRDRDSSPLHF
abundance: NA; v_gene: TRBV2; d_gene: TRBD1; j_gene: TRBJ2-7; CDR3nt: TGTGCCAGCAGGGAGACAGGGGGCGGCGACGAGCAGTACTTC; CDR3aa: CASRETGGGDEQYF
abundance: NA; v_gene: TRBV7-9; d_gene: TRBD2; j_gene: TRBJ2-1; CDR3nt: TGTGCCAGCAGCCACATAGCGGGAGGAAGTAATGAGCAGTTCTTC; CDR3aa: CASSHIAGGSNEQFF
abundance: once; v_gene: TRBV28; d_gene: TRBD2; j_gene: TRBJ2-3; CDR3nt: TGTGCCAGCAGGCGGACTAGCGGGAGAACAGATACGCAGTATTTT; CDR3aa: CASRRTSGRTDTQYF
abundance: NA; v_gene: TRBV7-9; d_gene: TRBD2; j_gene: TRBJ2-3; CDR3nt: TGTGCCAGCAGCTTAATTGCGCGGGAGGGCACAGATACGCAGTATTTT; CDR3aa: CASSLIAREGTDTQYF
abundance: NA; v_gene: TRBV27; d_gene: NA; j_gene: TRBJ1-1; CDR3nt: TGTGCCAGCAGTCCCCCGGATGGAGGCTCTGAAGCTTTCTTT; CDR3aa: CASSPPDGGSEAFF
abundance: NA; v_gene: TRBV6-1; d_gene: NA; j_gene: TRBJ1-1; CDR3nt: TGTGCCAGCAGCTCGACAGGCCCCAGAGCTTTCTTT; CDR3aa: CASSSTGPRAFF
abundance: NA; v_gene: TRBV7-2; d_gene: NA; j_gene: TRBJ2-1; CDR3nt: TGTGCCAGCAGCTTATTGGCTGGGGATGAGCAGTTCTTC; CDR3aa: CASSLLAGDEQFF
abundance: once; v_gene: TRBV30; d_gene: NA; j_gene: TRBJ2-5; CDR3nt: TGTGCCTGGAGTGTATGGTTGGTTCCGGGACCAAAGACCCAGTACTTC; CDR3aa: CAWSVWLVPGPKTQYF
abundance: NA; v_gene: TRBV7-9; d_gene: NA; j_gene: TRBJ1-4; CDR3nt: TGTGCCAGCAGCGCCCCCAGGGGTTACGATGAAAAACTGTTTTTT; CDR3aa: CASSAPRGYDEKLFF
abundance: NA; v_gene: TRBV18; d_gene: NA; j_gene: TRBJ2-3; CDR3nt: TGTGCCAGCTCACCCCGAGATAGGAGGTCTGGCACAGATACGCAGTATTTT; CDR3aa: CASSPRDRRSGTDTQYF
abundance: NA; v_gene: TRBV19; d_gene: NA; j_gene: TRBJ2-7; CDR3nt: TGTGCCTCGGCGGCAGACTTATGGCTCGAGCAGTACTTC; CDR3aa: CASAADLWLEQYF
abundance: NA; v_gene: TRBV4-1; d_gene: TRBD1; j_gene: TRBJ2-7; CDR3nt: TGCGCCAGCAGCCACCGACAGGGGGCCAACTACGAGCAGTACTTC; CDR3aa: CASSHRQGANYEQYF
abundance: once; v_gene: TRBV6-5; d_gene: NA; j_gene: TRBJ2-5; CDR3nt: TGTGCCACCAACCGTTTCAGGGTTTTCGACGAGACCCAGTACTTC; CDR3aa: CATNRFRVFDETQYF
abundance: NA; v_gene: TRBV11-3; d_gene: NA; j_gene: TRBJ2-1; CDR3nt: TGTGCCAGCAGCTTAGGGTCGCCTAGACTAGGGAATGAGCAGTTCTTC; CDR3aa: CASSLGSPRLGNEQFF
abundance: NA; v_gene: TRBV9; d_gene: TRBD2; j_gene: TRBJ2-3; CDR3nt: TGTGCCAGCAGCGCGCCACTAGCGGAGGCCACAGATACGCAGTATTTT; CDR3aa: CASSAPLAEATDTQYF
abundance: NA; v_gene: TRBV11-2; d_gene: NA; j_gene: TRBJ1-1; CDR3nt: TGTGCCAGCAGCTTAGCTGGGGGGGCCTATACTGAAGCTTTCTTT; CDR3aa: CASSLAGGAYTEAFF
abundance: once; v_gene: TRBV18; d_gene: TRBD1; j_gene: TRBJ1-1; CDR3nt: TGTGCCAGCTCACCGAGCAGGGGGCCCCTGGGCACTGAAGCTTTCTTT; CDR3aa: CASSPSRGPLGTEAFF
abundance: NA; v_gene: TRBV19; d_gene: NA; j_gene: TRBJ1-2; CDR3nt: TGTGCCAGTAGTATCGACATACATGCTAACTATGGCTACACCTTC; CDR3aa: CASSIDIHANYGYTF
abundance: few; v_gene: TRBV15; d_gene: NA; j_gene: TRBJ2-2; CDR3nt: TGTGCCACCAGCAGGGACAAAAACCCCACCGGGGAGCTGTTTTTT; CDR3aa: CATSRDKNPTGELFF
abundance: NA; v_gene: TRBV4-2; d_gene: TRBD1; j_gene: TRBJ2-7; CDR3nt: TGTGCCAGCAGCCAAGGGACAGGGGGGGCCTACGAGCAGTACTTC; CDR3aa: CASSQGTGGAYEQYF
abundance: NA; v_gene: TRBV4-2; d_gene: NA; j_gene: TRBJ1-5; CDR3nt: TGTGCCAGCAGCTTACGGACAGCCAATCAGCCCCAGCATTTT; CDR3aa: CASSLRTANQPQHF
abundance: NA; v_gene: TRBV27; d_gene: NA; j_gene: TRBJ1-1; CDR3nt: TGTGCCAGCAGTCTCGGCGGGGTACTGAACACTGAAGCTTTCTTT; CDR3aa: CASSLGGVLNTEAFF
abundance: NA; v_gene: TRBV4-2; d_gene: TRBD1; j_gene: TRBJ2-7; CDR3nt: TGTGCCAGCAGCCACGGGGCAGGGGGCAACGAGCAGTACTTC; CDR3aa: CASSHGAGGNEQYF
abundance: NA; v_gene: TRBV25-1; d_gene: TRBD2; j_gene: TRBJ2-2; CDR3nt: TGTGCCAGCAGTGAATCGGGGGCGGGGGGAACCGGGGAGCTGTTTTTT; CDR3aa: CASSESGAGGTGELFF
abundance: NA; v_gene: TRBV29-1; d_gene: TRBD2; j_gene: TRBJ2-7; CDR3nt: TGCAGCGCCGGGACTAGCGGGAGCTTGGTCGAGCAGTACTTC; CDR3aa: CSAGTSGSLVEQYF
abundance: NA; v_gene: TRBV11-2; d_gene: TRBD1; j_gene: TRBJ1-2; CDR3nt: TGTGCCAGCAGCTTAGGCACAGGGGCTGGGGACTACACCTTC; CDR3aa: CASSLGTGAGDYTF
abundance: NA; v_gene: TRBV2; d_gene: NA; j_gene: TRBJ1-4; CDR3nt: TGTGCCAGCAGTGAACAAAATGAAAAACTGTTTTTT; CDR3aa: CASSEQNEKLFF
abundance: once; v_gene: TRBV28; d_gene: TRBD2; j_gene: TRBJ2-2; CDR3nt: TGTGCCTCGCTTTCGGTTAGCGGGGGGAACACCGGGGAGCTGTTTTTT; CDR3aa: CASLSVSGGNTGELFF
abundance: NA; v_gene: TRBV5-1; d_gene: NA; j_gene: TRBJ2-7; CDR3nt: TGCGCCAGCAGCTTGGGATACGAGCAGTACTTC; CDR3aa: CASSLGYEQYF
abundance: few; v_gene: TRBV7-9; d_gene: NA; j_gene: TRBJ1-5; CDR3nt: TGTGCCAGCAGCTTAGGCCCCCAACATCAGCCCCAGCATTTT; CDR3aa: CASSLGPQHQPQHF
abundance: NA; v_gene: TRBV11-2; d_gene: NA; j_gene: TRBJ1-2; CDR3nt: TGTGCCAGCAGCTTGTCCCCATGGCTTGGCACCTTC; CDR3aa: CASSLSPWLGTF
abundance: NA; v_gene: TRBV5-1; d_gene: NA; j_gene: TRBJ2-2; CDR3nt: TGCGCCAGCAGACTGGACACCGGGGAGCTGTTTTTT; CDR3aa: CASRLDTGELFF
abundance: NA; v_gene: TRBV6-1; d_gene: NA; j_gene: TRBJ2-2; CDR3nt: TGTGCCAGCAGTGAAAATAAGGTGTACACCGGGGAGCTGTTTTTT; CDR3aa: CASSENKVYTGELFF
abundance: NA; v_gene: TRBV6-1; d_gene: NA; j_gene: TRBJ2-3; CDR3nt: TGTGCCAGCGATCGGCGGACCTACACAGATACGCAGTATTTT; CDR3aa: CASDRRTYTDTQYF
abundance: NA; v_gene: TRBV28; d_gene: NA; j_gene: TRBJ1-5; CDR3nt: TGTGCCAGCAGGGAGGGACCGGGGATTCAGCCCCAGCATTTT; CDR3aa: CASREGPGIQPQHF
abundance: once; v_gene: TRBV13; d_gene: NA; j_gene: TRBJ2-1; CDR3nt: TGTGCCAGCAGCTTTCCCCCGCAGGGTAACAATGAGCAGTTCTTC; CDR3aa: CASSFPPQGNNEQFF
abundance: few; v_gene: TRBV28; d_gene: TRBD1; j_gene: TRBJ2-5; CDR3nt: TGTGCCAGCAGAGGCAGGGGGCTATGGGAGACCCAGTACTTC; CDR3aa: CASRGRGLWETQYF
abundance: once; v_gene: TRBV9; d_gene: TRBD2; j_gene: TRBJ2-5; CDR3nt: TGTGCCAGCAGCGATAGCGGGAGGGTGGAGACCCAGTACTTC; CDR3aa: CASSDSGRVETQYF
abundance: NA; v_gene: TRBV6-1; d_gene: TRBD1; j_gene: TRBJ2-7; CDR3nt: TGTGCCAGCAGTGAGTCGACAGGGGCATCCTACGAGCAGTACTTC; CDR3aa: CASSESTGASYEQYF